The TCR beta chain described here comes from a study of blood T cell repertoires in COVID-19. Across the study: The origin of the acute and convalescent COVID-19 samples was the United States, Italy and Spain.

In the original analysis: Reference gene primer amplification yielded estimated nucleated cell counts. TCRdb's copy holds only in-frame clones and misses some; the assay was immunoSEQ multiplex PCR. From that table come the V and J calls and clone size; the DNA was used to work out D and trimming. The sample holds approximately 230,000 clones; 82% are singletons and the top ten take 4.5% to 5%. Germline CDR1 is ENHRY and CDR2 is SYGVKD. This CDR3 is built from 16 residues. Trimming cost V 4 bases and J 9 bases, with 22 bases left between them. The rearrangement links TRBV10-3 to TRBJ2-1; D might be TRBD2 (6 bases). The clonotype comes from a woman older than 75 with active or convalescent COVID-19. The sequencing sample was made of peripheral blood. The CDR3 loop is CAISANSGAGYGEQFF. CDR3 coding DNA: TGTGCCATCAGTGCAAATAGCGGTGCGGGGTACGGTGAGCAGTTCTTC.